Listed below are T cell receptor beta chains from one sample, sequenced in a study of regulatory T cells in long-lasting Graves disease. Via MiXCR, TCRdb re-called the multiplex PCR reads, giving one row per CDR3 protein. This sample yields some 500,000 distinct CDR3 sequences, of which more than 15% are seen a single time; more than 20% belongs to the top ten. These data were also reused for a study on T cells in Graves' hyperthyroidism and ophthalmopathy.

This specimen was peripheral blood mononuclear cells (PBMCs), taken at new diagnosis, from a patient treated with antithyroid drugs. The receptors come from a woman aged 35-65 years with Graves disease. CDR3s include the opening cysteine and the closing phenylalanine or tryptophan. The D gene is left open where the match is weak. Clone size appears in some rows only: once, few, many, or a class for an expanded clone.

d_call	v_call	clone_size	j_call	cdr3_nt	cdr3_aa
NA	TRBV24-1	few	TRBJ2-3	TGTGCCACCAGTGACCAGGACAGACCAGATACGCAGTATTTT	CATSDQDRPDTQYF
NA	TRBV27	many	TRBJ2-5	TGTGCCAGCAGTTTTGGACCCCGAGAGACCCAGTACTTC	CASSFGPRETQYF
NA	TRBV10-1	few	TRBJ2-7	TGCGCCAGCAGTGAGTCTACTGCTTCCTACGAGCAGTACTTC	CASSESTASYEQYF
TRBD1	TRBV20-1	few	TRBJ2-1	TGCAGTGCTAGGGAGTTCCGTGGACAGGAAAAATACAATGAGCAGTTCTTC	CSAREFRGQEKYNEQFF
NA	TRBV5-1	many	TRBJ2-1	TGCGCCAGCAGCATAGGTAGAGCAGACAATGAGCAGTTCTTC	CASSIGRADNEQFF
TRBD1	TRBV19	few	TRBJ1-3	TGTGCCAGTAGTACAACAGGGGACTCTGGAAACACCATATATTTT	CASSTTGDSGNTIYF
NA	TRBV6-1	NA	TRBJ1-3	TGTGCCAGCAGGGCCCCGATAGGAAACACCATATATTTT	CASRAPIGNTIYF
NA	TRBV28	many	TRBJ2-7	TGTGCCAGCAGTAATCATGGGGGGCTCCTTTCCTACGAGCAGTACTTC	CASSNHGGLLSYEQYF
NA	TRBV20-1	many	TRBJ2-5	TGCAGTGCTAGCCACCCACCCGGACATGCGGAGACCCAGTACTTC	CSASHPPGHAETQYF
NA	TRBV5-1	many	TRBJ1-2	TGCGCCAGCAGGCCTATGGGAGGTTATTCATGGTACTATGGCTACACCTTC	CASRPMGGYSWYYGYTF
TRBD1	TRBV3-1	few	TRBJ2-2	TGTGCCAGCAGCCAAGTTGGGACAGGGGTTCCCGGGGAGCTGTTTTTT	CASSQVGTGVPGELFF
TRBD1	TRBV10-1	few	TRBJ1-2	TGCGCCAGCAGTGGTCGGACAGGGGGCAACTATGGCTACACCTTC	CASSGRTGGNYGYTF
NA	TRBV3-1	few	TRBJ2-3	TGTGCCAGCAGCCCACCGGGGAGGTTGGCGCAGTATTTT	CASSPPGRLAQYF
NA	TRBV12-3/TRBV12-4	many	TRBJ2-2	TGTGCCAGCAGGCAGACGGACGCGAACACCGGGGAGCTGTTTTTT	CASRQTDANTGELFF
TRBD2	TRBV3-1	NA	TRBJ2-2	TGTGCCAGCAGCCCCGGGACTAGCCACGGGGAGCTGTTTTTT	CASSPGTSHGELFF
NA	TRBV5-1	many	TRBJ2-7	TGCGCCAGCAGCTCCGAGGAATTACGGGGTTCCCACGAGCAGTACTTC	CASSSEELRGSHEQYF
NA	TRBV20-1	NA	TRBJ1-1	TGCAGTGCTATCCCCTGGGAGGGACCGAACACTGAAGCTTTCTTT	CSAIPWEGPNTEAFF
NA	TRBV19	few	TRBJ2-7	TGTGCCAGTAGTAAGGGCGGGGACACGAGCTCCTACGAGCAGTACTTC	CASSKGGDTSSYEQYF
NA	TRBV6-1	many	TRBJ1-3	TGTGCCAGCAGCGCCGGGACGGTCTCTGGAAACACCATATATTTT	CASSAGTVSGNTIYF
NA	TRBV7-3	many	TRBJ2-3	TGTGCCAGCAGTCCCACAGGGAGGATTAGCACAGATACGCAGTATTTT	CASSPTGRISTDTQYF
NA	TRBV12-3/TRBV12-4	many	TRBJ1-2	TGTGCCAGCAGCCTCAGGCCGGGGCCCCCTGGCTATGGCTACACCTTC	CASSLRPGPPGYGYTF
NA	TRBV5-1	NA	TRBJ2-7	TGCGCCAGCAGCTTGGGGGCCTACGGGGGGCTCTCCTACGAGCAGTACTTC	CASSLGAYGGLSYEQYF
NA	TRBV6-2/TRBV6-3	many	TRBJ1-2	TGTGCCAGCAGTCCGAAAGGGGCAGGGGTAGGATATGGCTACACCTTC	CASSPKGAGVGYGYTF
TRBD2	TRBV20-1	NA	TRBJ2-5	TGCAGTGCTCCGACAAGCGGGGGGGCGGGCGAGACCCAGTACTTC	CSAPTSGGAGETQYF
TRBD2	TRBV2	few	TRBJ2-5	TGTGCCAGCAGTGAACTAGCGGGGAGGGAGACCCAGTACTTC	CASSELAGRETQYF
NA	TRBV6-2/TRBV6-3	NA	TRBJ1-2	TGTGCCAGCAGCTTCCAGGAGCAGCTCTATGGCTACACCTTC	CASSFQEQLYGYTF
NA	TRBV3-1	few	TRBJ2-5	TGTGCCAGCAGCCAAGATCTGGGGACGAGGGAGACCCAGTACTTC	CASSQDLGTRETQYF
TRBD1	TRBV4-1	few	TRBJ2-6	TGCGCCAGCAGCCAAAGCCCAACCGGGACAGGGTCTTCCCCTTCTGGGGCCAACGTCCTGACTTTC	CASSQSPTGTGSSPSGANVLTF
NA	TRBV15	many	TRBJ1-6	TGTGCCACCAGCAGGGCTACCGGGACGGTTAATTCACCCCTCCACTTT	CATSRATGTVNSPLHF
NA	TRBV6-9	many	TRBJ1-1	TGTGCCAGCAGTTACCTGAGTGGACGGAAGAACACTGAAGCTTTCTTT	CASSYLSGRKNTEAFF
NA	TRBV20-1	many	TRBJ1-5	TGCAGTGCTAGAGATGGGGAGAGATATAGTAATCAGCCCCAGCATTTT	CSARDGERYSNQPQHF
NA	TRBV25-1	NA	TRBJ1-2	TGTGCCAGCAGTTCGTTCTTCGGCTACACCTTC	CASSSFFGYTF
NA	TRBV5-1	few	TRBJ2-3	TGCGCCAGCAGCTGGGCGGGAAGCACAGATACGCAGTATTTT	CASSWAGSTDTQYF
NA	TRBV2	few	TRBJ1-6	TGTGCCAGCAGTGAATTAGGGTTCAATTCACCCCTCCACTTT	CASSELGFNSPLHF
NA	TRBV12-3/TRBV12-4	NA	TRBJ1-2	TGTGCCAGCAGTTTTATGGGCAGCCCGGGAAGGTCCTTC	CASSFMGSPGRSF
NA	TRBV2	many	TRBJ1-6	TGTGCCAGCAGTGGACCCGTCAGGTTT	CASSGPVRF
NA	TRBV6-1	NA	TRBJ1-4	TGTGCCAGCAGACTAGGGTCTAATCAGGGGGAAAAACTGTTTTTT	CASRLGSNQGEKLFF
NA	TRBV4-1	NA	TRBJ2-3	TGCGCCAGCAGCCAATCGGCTACCATCGGGGATACGCAGTATTTT	CASSQSATIGDTQYF
TRBD2	TRBV6-5	few	TRBJ2-3	TGTGCCAGCAGTTTAGGGACTAGCGGCAACCCAGATACGCAGTATTTT	CASSLGTSGNPDTQYF
NA	TRBV11-2	NA	TRBJ2-2	TGTGCCAGCAGCTTTAGAGGGCCAACGAACACCGGGGAGCTGTTTTTT	CASSFRGPTNTGELFF
NA	TRBV10-3	NA	TRBJ1-1	TGTGCCATCAGCCCGACAGGGAACACTGAAGCTTTCTTT	CAISPTGNTEAFF
NA	TRBV5-1	many	TRBJ1-1	TGCGCCAGCAGCTTGGGAGCGGGGGCAGGTACTGAAGCTTTCTTT	CASSLGAGAGTEAFF
NA	TRBV20-1	NA	TRBJ2-3	TGCAGTGCTGGCGGAACTAGCACAGATACGCAGTATTTT	CSAGGTSTDTQYF
NA	TRBV20-1	NA	TRBJ2-3	TGCAGTGCCACCGGAGGGGCCCCAGATACGCAGTATTTT	CSATGGAPDTQYF
TRBD2	TRBV7-2	many	TRBJ2-1	TGTGCCAGCAGCCCCCGACTAGCGCGCAATGAGCAGTTCTTC	CASSPRLARNEQFF
NA	TRBV6-1	NA	TRBJ1-1	TGTGCCAGCAGAGGGGGGGAGGGGTCCTCTGAAGCTTTCTTT	CASRGGEGSSEAFF
TRBD2	TRBV11-2	many	TRBJ2-1	TGTGCCAGCAGCGTATTGGAGACTAGCGGGCCCATTGGTGAGCAGTTCTTC	CASSVLETSGPIGEQFF
NA	TRBV12-3/TRBV12-4	many	TRBJ1-3	TGTGCCAGCAGTTCGGGGGGGGGTTATAGCTACTCTGGAAACACCATATATTTT	CASSSGGGYSYSGNTIYF
TRBD1	TRBV5-1	NA	TRBJ2-7	TGCGCCAGCAGCTTGGAGCAGGGGGCGAACGAGCAGTACTTC	CASSLEQGANEQYF
NA	TRBV6-5	few	TRBJ2-5	TGTGCCAGCAGTTTCTGGGAGAGGGAGACCCAGTACTTC	CASSFWERETQYF
TRBD2	TRBV2	NA	TRBJ2-3	TGTGCCAGCAGTTCTTTTCGAACGAGGACTAGCGGGGGATCGGATACGCAGTATTTT	CASSSFRTRTSGGSDTQYF